This passage covers 31 T cell receptor beta chains from one sample sequenced in a study of cytomegalovirus exposure and HLA in healthy donors. 60 Vbeta and 13 Jbeta primers were used in PCR. Measured with immunoSEQ multiplex PCR; TCRdb has only the in-frame clones, and not every one. The data hold some 85,000 clones, with approximately 88% observed a single time. The sequenced sample was PBMCs. These receptors were collected from a woman aged 45 to 65 in good health and CMV-seronegative.

This clone was detected only once. The chain is built from TRBV6-6 and TRBJ2-7; TRBD1 aligns across 7 bases. There are 14 residues in the CDR3. Germline V gene lookup returns CDR1 MNHNY and CDR2 SVGAGI (reference sequence). Unmatched junction bases numbered 4, after V lost 2 bases and J lost 3 bases. CDR3 amino acids: CASSYGQVFYEQYV. The CDR3 bases are TGTGCCAGCAGTTACGGACAGGTCTTCTACGAGCAGTACGTC.

This chain's CDR3 is CASSPLDRNQPQHF. CDR3 nucleotides: TGTGCCAGCAGTCCCCTGGACAGGAATCAGCCCCAGCATTTT. The chain carries TRBV27 and TRBJ1-5; TRBD1 matches at 7 bases. V shed 5 bases and J 4 bases; nucleotides not matched to a gene: 5. This CDR3 has 14 amino acids. Germline-derived CDR1 and CDR2 are MNHEY and SMNVEV (reference sequence).

CDR3 DNA: TGTGCCAGTAGTATAGCGACACTAGCGGGCATAAAAGTAACCGGGGAGCTGTTTTTT. Translated, it gives CASSIATLAGIKVTGELFF. The chain employs TRBV19 and TRBJ2-2; the match to TRBD2 covers 9 bases. Germline assignment: CDR1 LNHDA and CDR2 SQIVND (reference sequence). This CDR3 has 19 residues. With V trimmed by 1 base and J by 5 bases, 14 bases remained unmatched.

The rearrangement uses TRBV6-1 and TRBJ2-3; TRBD2 matches at 9 bases. Trimming at V came to 2 bases and at J to 6 bases, leaving 12 bases not matched to a gene. Germline values: CDR1 MNHNS, CDR2 SASEGT. The CDR3 totals 17 residues. Here the CDR3 reads CASSESLGLAFMDTQYF. DNA for the CDR3: TGTGCCAGCAGTGAAAGTCTGGGACTAGCTTTTATGGATACGCAGTATTTT.

The gene calls are TRBV18 and TRBJ2-5; D gene uncertain. CDR3 size: 12 residues. The germline V gene has CDR1 KGHSH and CDR2 LQKENI. The V end lost 2 bases, the J end lost 4 bases, and 5 bases lay between the germline ends. CDR3 region: CASSPAGETQYF. DNA for the CDR3: TGTGCCAGCTCACCAGCAGGAGAGACCCAGTACTTC.

The V call is TRBV6-1, the J call TRBJ1-2; 7 nucleotides line up with TRBD1. V lost 6 bases to trimming and J lost 6 bases; unmatched junction nucleotides: 13. Per germline, CDR1 MNHNS and CDR2 SASEGT. CDR3 length: 15 amino acids. The CDR3 loop is CASRADLTGLHGYTF. In DNA form, the CDR3 reads TGTGCCAGCAGAGCAGATCTGACAGGGCTGCATGGCTACACCTTC.

The gene calls are TRBV5-4 and TRBJ2-1; TRBD2 aligns across 14 bases. CDR3 length equals 17 residues. From germline, CDR1 is SGHNT and CDR2 YYREEE (reference sequence). V trimming: 4 bases; J trimming: 7 bases; junction bases outside the gene matches: 10. CDR3: CASSRGTSGSSRNEQFF. CDR3 coding DNA: TGTGCCAGCAGCAGAGGGACTAGCGGGAGCTCTAGGAATGAGCAGTTCTTC.

This rearrangement joins TRBV19 to TRBJ2-3, with 12 bases that match TRBD2. Germline CDR1 LNHDA, CDR2 SQIVND (reference sequence). The CDR3 has 16 amino acids. V lost 3 bases and J lost 1; bases outside the gene matches: 2. CDR3 sequence reads: CASSISSGGGTDTQYF. In DNA, the CDR3 is TGTGCCAGTAGTATTTCTAGCGGGGGGGGCACAGATACGCAGTATTTT.

V gene TRBV27 combines with J gene TRBJ1-2; 7 bases agree with TRBD1. The ends lost 4 bases at V and 2 bases at J; junction bases unmatched: 4. Germline CDR1 MNHEY, CDR2 SMNVEV (reference sequence). The CDR3 runs to 14 residues. The DNA of the CDR3 is TGTGCCAGCAGTTCCCAGGACAGGAACTATGGCTACACCTTC. It codes for CASSSQDRNYGYTF.

This sequence joins TRBV7-3 and TRBJ2-5; 8 bases are shared with TRBD1. CDR3 length: 16 residues. V trimming: 4 bases; J trimming: 2 bases; junction bases outside the gene matches: 9. Germline assignment: CDR1 SGHTA and CDR2 FQGTGA. The DNA of the CDR3 is TGTGCCAGCAGCTCCAGGGGGCTCAACGCTCAAGAGACCCAGTACTTC. Its translation: CASSSRGLNAQETQYF.

CDR3 sequence: CASSQNRGFDTEAFF. The CDR3 DNA follows: TGCGCCAGCAGCCAAAACAGGGGTTTTGACACTGAAGCTTTCTTT. The V and J genes are TRBV4-3 and TRBJ1-1, with TRBD1 matching over 7 bases. The CDR3 sequence is 15 residues long. The junction had 6 bases not matched to a gene; V was cut back by 2 bases and J by 3 bases. CDR1 LGHNA and CDR2 YSLEER come from the germline V gene.

The chain links TRBV6-5 to TRBJ2-3; no clear D gene. The V end lost 0 bases, the J end lost 2 bases, and 12 bases lay between the germline ends. The germline V gene has CDR1 MNHEY and CDR2 SVGAGI. The CDR3 consists of 16 residues. The CDR3 DNA reads TGTGCCAGCAGTTACTCGCTCCAAAGCCCCACAGATACGCAGTATTTT. Its protein is CASSYSLQSPTDTQYF.

As DNA, the CDR3 is TGTGCCAGTAGCGAAAACAGGGCCGGAGAGACCCAGTACTTC. Translation: CASSENRAGETQYF. V is TRBV19 and J is TRBJ2-5; D is perhaps TRBD1 (6 bases). The length of the CDR3 is 14 residues. Germline-derived CDR1 and CDR2 are LNHDA and SQIVND (reference sequence). V was trimmed by 6 bases and J by 4 bases, leaving 15 bases between them.

V is TRBV28 and J is TRBJ2-3; TRBD2 matches at 9 bases. Germline V lookup: CDR1 MDHEN, CDR2 SYDVKM. This CDR3 contains 15 residues. V lost 7 bases, J lost 2 bases, and 7 bases stayed unmatched. CDR3 sequence reads: CASTLAGEYTDTQYF. CDR3 DNA: TGTGCCAGCACCTTAGCGGGAGAATACACAGATACGCAGTATTTT.

This rearrangement joins TRBV2 to TRBJ1-2; 9 nucleotides match TRBD1. V gave up 6 bases and J gave up 1 base; unmatched junction bases: 6. The CDR3 runs 15 residues. Germline assignment: CDR1 SNHLY and CDR2 FYNNEI. The CDR3 protein is CASRGDRAGNYGYTF. The CDR3 bases are TGTGCCAGCAGGGGGGACAGGGCTGGTAACTATGGCTACACCTTC.

This clone came up once. The genes are TRBV11-1 and TRBJ1-1, with a weak D call TRBD1 (6 bases). Germline V gene data show CDR1 as SGHAT and CDR2 as FQDESV (reference sequence). Trimming cost V 2 bases and J 4 bases, with 11 bases left between them. The CDR3 is made up of 14 amino acids. The CDR3 nucleotides are TGTGCCAGCAGCTTACAAGAAGGGGGCACTGAAGCTTTCTTT. Protein: CASSLQEGGTEAFF.

In this sample, this clone turned up once. V is TRBV5-1 and J is TRBJ2-1; TRBD1 agrees at 7 bases. This CDR3 region has 13 residues. Germline values: CDR1 SGHRS, CDR2 YFSETQ. Germline trimming cut 3 bases from V and 8 bases from J; bases unmatched to any gene: 5. For the CDR3, the DNA is TGCGCCAGCAGCTCACAGGGGACCGATGAGCAGTTCTTC. Translating gives CASSSQGTDEQFF.

The chain employs TRBV30 and TRBJ2-5; 10 bases map to TRBD1. CDR1 is GTSNPN, CDR2 SVGIG, per germline (reference sequence). V gave up 3 bases and J gave up 8 bases; unmatched junction bases: 9. There are 14 residues in the CDR3. CDR3 region: CAWSGGTGEETQYF. The CDR3 nucleotides are TGTGCCTGGAGCGGTGGGACAGGGGAGGAAACCCAGTACTTC. The full variable domain, with the rest looked up from reference TRBV30 and TRBJ2-5, is SQTIHQWPATLVQPVGSPLSLECTVEGTSNPNLYWYRQAAGRGLQLLFYSVGIGQISSEVPQNLSASRPQDRQFILSSKKLLLSDSGFYLCAWSGGTGEETQYFGPGTRLLVL.

This sequence joins TRBV9 and TRBJ1-6, with 8 positions matching TRBD1. The CDR3 runs 14 residues. After removal of 6 bases from V and 9 bases from J, the junction contained 8 bases not matched to a gene. Germline values: CDR1 SGDLS, CDR2 YYNGEE. CDR3 bases: TGTGCCAGCACCCAAGGACAGGGTGGTTCACCCCTCCACTTT. Protein sequence: CASTQGQGGSPLHF.

This clone was found once. The chain combines TRBV2 with TRBJ1-1; no firm D call. This CDR3 contains 13 residues. The ends were cut back, 2 bases at V and 7 bases at J, with 11 bases in the middle. Germline V lookup: CDR1 SNHLY, CDR2 FYNNEI. The CDR3 DNA is TGTGCCAGCAGTGAACATCAGTCCCTTGAAGCTTTCTTT. Translation gives CASSEHQSLEAFF.

The chain couples TRBV10-1 to TRBJ2-3; TRBD2 matches 8 bases. J was trimmed by 2 bases and V by 4 bases; bases with no gene match: 8. The CDR3 runs 16 residues. CDR1 and CDR2 from the germline V gene are WNHNN and SYGVQD (reference sequence). The CDR3 loop reads CASSVGAGGNTDTQYF. The CDR3 DNA is TGCGCCAGCAGTGTTGGGGCGGGAGGCAACACAGATACGCAGTATTTT.

The V call is TRBV5-1, the J call TRBJ1-2; TRBD1 matches 12 bases. With 0 bases clipped from V and 8 bases from J, the junction kept 5 bases outside the gene matches. The V gene's germline CDR1 is SGHRS and CDR2 YFSETQ. The CDR3 is 15 residues long. The CDR3 sequence is CASSLEGQGAGGYTF. CDR3 nucleotides: TGCGCCAGCAGCTTGGAGGGACAGGGGGCCGGCGGCTACACCTTC.

This chain links TRBV2 with TRBJ1-2, with a possible D match to TRBD1 (6 bases). The germline V gene has CDR1 SNHLY and CDR2 FYNNEI. The CDR3 has 15 amino acids. Trimming pared 1 base from V and 2 bases from J, leaving 11 bases between. CDR3 coding DNA: TGTGCCAGCAGTGAAGAGCCAGGGGTGAACTATGGCTACACCTTC. Encoded protein: CASSEEPGVNYGYTF.

This chain links TRBV9 with TRBJ2-1, with 7 bases matching TRBD2. The CDR3 length is 16 residues. CDR1 SGDLS and CDR2 YYNGEE come from the germline V gene. The V segment lost 1 base and the J segment 1 base; nucleotides outside the gene matches: 5. The CDR3: CASSVFGGGSYNEQFF. The CDR3 DNA reads as TGTGCCAGCAGCGTATTTGGGGGGGGGTCCTACAATGAGCAGTTCTTC.

The rearrangement uses TRBV7-9 and TRBJ2-1; 8 nucleotides match TRBD1. From germline, CDR1 is SEHNR and CDR2 FQNEAQ (reference sequence). CDR3 size: 17 residues. V trimming: 4 bases; J trimming: 4 bases; junction bases outside the gene matches: 12. The CDR3 DNA sequence: TGTGCCAGCAGCTCAGGACAGGGTCTAGCCCGATACAATGAGCAGTTCTTC. It specifies CASSSGQGLARYNEQFF. The full variable domain, rest sourced from reference TRBV7-9 and TRBJ2-1, is DTGVSQNPRHKITKRGQNVTFRCDPISEHNRLYWYRQTLGQGPEFLTYFQNEAQLEKSRLLSDRFSAERPKGSFSTLEIQRTEQGDSAMYLCASSSGQGLARYNEQFFGPGTRLTVL.

The chain couples TRBV11-1 to TRBJ2-1, with D possibly being TRBD2 (5 bases). The CDR3 runs to 13 residues. The V gene's germline CDR1 is SGHAT and CDR2 FQDESV (reference sequence). V was cut by 4 bases and J by 3 bases, with 7 bases left in between. The CDR3 protein is CASSYGLYNEQFF. CDR3 DNA: TGTGCCAGCAGCTACGGACTCTACAATGAGCAGTTCTTC.

V gene TRBV5-8 combines with J gene TRBJ2-1, with TRBD2 matching over 7 bases. Unmatched junction bases numbered 10, after V lost 2 bases and J lost 8 bases. Germline-derived CDR1 and CDR2 are SGHTS and YDEGEE. The CDR3 runs 15 residues. The CDR3 DNA follows: TGTGCCAGCAGCTTACGACTAGCTTTTCGGGATGAGCAGTTCTTC. Its protein is CASSLRLAFRDEQFF. Full variable domain (remainder filled in from reference TRBV5-8 and TRBJ2-1): EAGVTQSPTHLIKTRGQQATLRCSPISGHTSVYWYQQALGLGLQFLLWYDEGEERNRGNFPPRFSGRQFPNYSSELNVNALELEDSALYLCASSLRLAFRDEQFFGPGTRLTVL.

The chain is built from TRBV5-1 and TRBJ2-2, with a tentative D call TRBD1 (5 bases). Germline loops: CDR1 SGHRS, CDR2 YFSETQ. The CDR3 consists of 14 residues. Trimming left V 0 bases short and J 5 bases short, with 8 bases between. Written as DNA, the CDR3 is TGCGCCAGCAGCTTGGGACAGCTAACCGGGGAGCTGTTTTTT. Translated: CASSLGQLTGELFF. Using reference TRBV5-1 and TRBJ2-2 for the parts outside the CDR3, the full variable domain is KAGVTQTPRYLIKTRGQQVTLSCSPISGHRSVSWYQQTPGQGLQFLFEYFSETQRNKGNFPGRFSGRQFSNSRSEMNVSTLELGDSALYLCASSLGQLTGELFFGEGSRLTVL.

J is TRBJ2-1 and V is TRBV7-9; 7 bases fit TRBD1. Looked up from germline, CDR1 is SEHNR and CDR2 is FQNEAQ (reference sequence). V shed 5 bases and J 3 bases; nucleotides not matched to a gene: 7. The CDR3 length is 15 residues. The chain's CDR3 is CASSLPGQNYNEQFF. The CDR3 DNA sequence: TGTGCCAGCAGCCTTCCGGGACAGAACTACAATGAGCAGTTCTTC.

The J gene is TRBJ2-2, the V gene TRBV4-1; 13 bases line up with TRBD2. The germline gives CDR1 MGHRA, CDR2 YSYEKL. The CDR3 contains 16 residues. V trimming: 2 bases; J trimming: 5 bases; junction bases outside the gene matches: 2. CDR3 nucleotides: TGCGCCAGCAGCCAACAGGGACTAGCGGGGACCGGGGAGCTGTTTTTT. As protein: CASSQQGLAGTGELFF.

The chain recombines TRBV5-4 with TRBJ2-7; 14 bases map to TRBD2. Germline V gene sequence: CDR1 SGHNT, CDR2 YYREEE (reference sequence). V lost 4 bases, J lost 6 bases, and 9 bases stayed unmatched. The CDR3 length is 16 residues. CDR3 region: CASSPPGTSGSTEQYF. The CDR3 coding sequence is TGTGCCAGCAGCCCGCCCGGGACTAGCGGGAGTACCGAGCAGTACTTC.